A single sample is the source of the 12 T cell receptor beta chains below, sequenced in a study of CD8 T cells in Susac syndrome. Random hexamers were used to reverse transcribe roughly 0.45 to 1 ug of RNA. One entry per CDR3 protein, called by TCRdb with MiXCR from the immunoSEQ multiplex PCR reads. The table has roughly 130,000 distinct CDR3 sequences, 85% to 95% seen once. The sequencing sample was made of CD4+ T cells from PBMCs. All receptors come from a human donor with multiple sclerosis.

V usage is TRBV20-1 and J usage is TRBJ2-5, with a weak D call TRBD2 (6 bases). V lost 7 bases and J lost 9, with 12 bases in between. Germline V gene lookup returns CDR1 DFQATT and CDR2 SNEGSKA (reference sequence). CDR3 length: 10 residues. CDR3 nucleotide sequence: TGCAGTGAGGAGGGTCGGGCCCAGTACTTC. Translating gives CSEEGRAQYF.

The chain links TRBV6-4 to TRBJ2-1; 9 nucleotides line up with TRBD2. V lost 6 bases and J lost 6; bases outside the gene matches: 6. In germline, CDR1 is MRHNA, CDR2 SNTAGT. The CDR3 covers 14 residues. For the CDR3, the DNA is TGTGCCAGCAGAGTTAGCGGGGGAGGCAATGAGCAGTTCTTC. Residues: CASRVSGGGNEQFF.

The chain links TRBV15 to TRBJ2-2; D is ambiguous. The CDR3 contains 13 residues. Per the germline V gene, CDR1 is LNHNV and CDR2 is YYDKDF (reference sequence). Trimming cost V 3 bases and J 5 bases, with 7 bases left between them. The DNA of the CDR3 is TGTGCCACCAGCAGCGCGTTAACCGGGGAGCTGTTTTTT. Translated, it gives CATSSALTGELFF. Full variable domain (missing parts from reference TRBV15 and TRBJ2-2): DAMVIQNPRYQVTQFGKPVTLSCSQTLNHNVMYWYQQKSSQAPKLLFHYYDKDFNNEADTPDNFQSRRPNTSFCFLDIRSPGLGDTAMYLCATSSALTGELFFGEGSRLTVL.

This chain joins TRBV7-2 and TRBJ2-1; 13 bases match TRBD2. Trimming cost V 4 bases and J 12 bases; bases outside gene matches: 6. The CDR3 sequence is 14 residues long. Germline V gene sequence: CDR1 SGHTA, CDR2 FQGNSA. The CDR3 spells CASSSRLAGGTQFF. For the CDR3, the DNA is TGTGCCAGCAGCTCCCGACTAGCGGGAGGTACGCAGTTCTTC.

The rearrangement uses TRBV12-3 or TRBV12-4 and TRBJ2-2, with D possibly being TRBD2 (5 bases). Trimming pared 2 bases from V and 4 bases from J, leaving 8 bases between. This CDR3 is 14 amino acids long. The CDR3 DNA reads TGTGCCAGCAGTTTACTCGGGATCACCGGGGAGCTGTTTTTT. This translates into CASSLLGITGELFF.

The CDR3 DNA sequence: TGCAGTGCTAGAGACCCACAGCTGAGTTATGGCTACACCTTC. Its translation: CSARDPQLSYGYTF. The chain recombines TRBV20-1 with TRBJ1-2; D ambiguous. V dropped 0 bases and J dropped 5 bases, with 13 bases sitting between them. The CDR3 totals 14 residues. Germline CDR1 is DFQATT and CDR2 is SNEGSKA (reference sequence).

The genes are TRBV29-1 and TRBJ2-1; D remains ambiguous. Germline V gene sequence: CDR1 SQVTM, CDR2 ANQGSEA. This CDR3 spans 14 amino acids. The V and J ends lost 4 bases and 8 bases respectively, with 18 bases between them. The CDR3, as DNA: TGCAGCGTTGGCACCCCCCGGTCGTTCTATGAGCAGTTCTTC. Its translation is CSVGTPRSFYEQFF.

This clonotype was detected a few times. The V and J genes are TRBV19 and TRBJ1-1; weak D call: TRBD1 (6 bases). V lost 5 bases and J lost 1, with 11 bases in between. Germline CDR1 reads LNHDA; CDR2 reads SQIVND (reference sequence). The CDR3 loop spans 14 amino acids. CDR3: CASSLRGPNTEAFF. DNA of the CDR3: TGTGCCAGTAGTTTGCGGGGGCCGAACACTGAAGCTTTCTTT.

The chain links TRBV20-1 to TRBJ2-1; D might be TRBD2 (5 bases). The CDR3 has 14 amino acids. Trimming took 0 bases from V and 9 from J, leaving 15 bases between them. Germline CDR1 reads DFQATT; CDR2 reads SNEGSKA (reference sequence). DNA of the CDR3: TGCAGTGCTAGAGAGCCTACTAGAGGCTCTGAGCAGTTCTTC. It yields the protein CSAREPTRGSEQFF.

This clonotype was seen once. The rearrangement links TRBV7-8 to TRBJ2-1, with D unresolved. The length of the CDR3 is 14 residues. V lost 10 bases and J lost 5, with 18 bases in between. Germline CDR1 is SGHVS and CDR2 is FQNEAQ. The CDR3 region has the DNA TGTGCCATTACGAAATCCGAGGTTCACAATGAGCAGTTCTTC. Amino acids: CAITKSEVHNEQFF.

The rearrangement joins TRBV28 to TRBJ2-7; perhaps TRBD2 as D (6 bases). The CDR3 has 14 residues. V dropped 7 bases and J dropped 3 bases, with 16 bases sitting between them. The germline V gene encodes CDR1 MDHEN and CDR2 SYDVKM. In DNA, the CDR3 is TGTGCCAGCAAACCGGAGGGACCGATCTACGAGCAGTACTTC. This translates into CASKPEGPIYEQYF.

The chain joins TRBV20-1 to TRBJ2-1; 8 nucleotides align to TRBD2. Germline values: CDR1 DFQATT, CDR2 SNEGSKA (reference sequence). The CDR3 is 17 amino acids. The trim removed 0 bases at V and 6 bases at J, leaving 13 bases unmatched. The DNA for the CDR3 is TGCAGTGCTAGAGATATAGGAGCGGGAGCTCCGTTCAATGAGCAGTTCTTC. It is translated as CSARDIGAGAPFNEQFF.